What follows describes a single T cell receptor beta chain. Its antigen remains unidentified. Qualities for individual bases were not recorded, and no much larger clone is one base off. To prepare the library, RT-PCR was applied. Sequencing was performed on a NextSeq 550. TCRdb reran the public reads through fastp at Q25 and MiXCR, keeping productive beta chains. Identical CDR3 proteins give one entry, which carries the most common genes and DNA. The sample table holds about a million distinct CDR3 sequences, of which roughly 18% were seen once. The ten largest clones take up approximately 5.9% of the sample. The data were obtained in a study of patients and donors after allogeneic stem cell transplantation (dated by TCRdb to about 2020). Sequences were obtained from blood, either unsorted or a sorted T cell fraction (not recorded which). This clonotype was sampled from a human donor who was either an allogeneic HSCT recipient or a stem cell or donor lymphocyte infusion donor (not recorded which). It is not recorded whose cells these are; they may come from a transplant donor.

The bases read TGTGCCAGCAGTTTGGGTTTGGGACACGGAGCCAGCACAGATACGCAGTATTTT. Translation gives CASSLGLGHGASTDTQYF. The chain is assembled from TRBV27 and TRBJ2-3; perhaps TRBD1 is the D gene, with 6 bases matching. V drops 3 bases and J drops 0 bases, leaving 19 bases in between. From its cysteine to its phenylalanine, the CDR3 spans 18 amino acids. The DNA shown is the 54-base CDR3, in frame from base 1. As encoded in the germline V gene (reference sequence), CDR1 is MNHEY while CDR2 is SMNVEV.